This is a list of T cell receptor beta chains from one sample in a study of T cells after yellow fever vaccination. TCRdb reprocessed the 5' RACE reads with MiXCR, giving one entry per CDR3 protein. This table has some 560,000 distinct CDR3 sequences, 15% to 20% appearing once. Sequenced material: PBMCs, taken 15 days after the yellow fever booster vaccination. These receptors were collected from a man aged 25 to 40 who received the YFV17D yellow fever vaccine. Each CDR3 is given with its conserved first and last residue. The D gene is left open where the match is weak. For some rows the clone size is stated as once, few or many, or as a class when expanded; others skip it.

>NA|TRBV4-1|14|NA|TRBJ2-1
CASSQEWVSNEQFF
TGCGCCAGCAGCCAAGAATGGGTTTCCAATGAGCAGTTCTTC
>NA|TRBV10-3|15|few|TRBJ2-3
CAISDVFGGTDTQYF
TGTGCCATCAGTGATGTTTTCGGAGGCACAGATACGCAGTATTTT
>NA|TRBV12-3/TRBV12-4|14|NA|TRBJ2-3
CASSLHARADTQYF
TGTGCCAGCAGTTTGCACGCCCGAGCAGATACGCAGTATTTT
>TRBD1|TRBV7-9|14|many|TRBJ2-1
CASSLIRGRNEQFF
TGTGCCAGCAGCTTGATCAGGGGGCGAAATGAGCAGTTCTTC
>TRBD1|TRBV6-1|15|NA|TRBJ1-5
CASRVQGAYNQPQHF
TGTGCCAGCAGGGTACAGGGGGCTTACAATCAGCCCCAGCATTTT
>NA|TRBV2|14|few|TRBJ2-7
CASRSAGSGYEQYF
TGTGCCAGCAGAAGCGCTGGTTCTGGGTACGAGCAGTACTTC
>NA|TRBV12-3/TRBV12-4|13|many|TRBJ2-7
CASSLSGVHEQYF
TGTGCCAGCAGTTTGTCAGGAGTCCACGAGCAGTACTTC
>TRBD1|TRBV10-3|13|NA|TRBJ2-7
CAISATGGYEQYF
TGTGCCATCAGTGCTACAGGGGGCTACGAGCAGTACTTC
>NA|TRBV19|11|NA|TRBJ1-2
CASSEGDGYTF
TGTGCCAGTAGCGAAGGGGATGGCTACACCTTC
>TRBD1|TRBV7-9|16|NA|TRBJ2-1
CASSYTLDRTSNEQFF
TGTGCCAGCAGTTATACCCTGGACAGGACTTCCAATGAGCAGTTCTTC
>TRBD2|TRBV28|19|few|TRBJ2-7
CASSFGGWAGNIVTYEQYF
TGTGCCAGCAGTTTCGGGGGGTGGGCAGGGAATATCGTTACGTACGAGCAGTACTTC
>TRBD1|TRBV12-3/TRBV12-4|14|NA|TRBJ1-1
CASSLVSTGGYAFF
TGTGCCAGCAGTTTAGTGAGTACAGGGGGCTATGCTTTCTTT
>TRBD2|TRBV14|17|NA|TRBJ2-7
CASSQVAGGPKGYEQYF
TGTGCCAGCAGCCAAGTAGCGGGAGGCCCCAAGGGGTACGAGCAGTACTTC
>NA|TRBV29-1|15|NA|TRBJ2-3
CSSSPGIGVSDTQYF
TGCAGCTCCTCACCCGGGATAGGAGTGTCAGATACGCAGTATTTT
>NA|TRBV2|12|NA|TRBJ2-1
CASLAIRDEQFF
TGTGCCAGCCTGGCCATTAGGGATGAGCAGTTCTTC
>NA|TRBV20-1|14|NA|TRBJ1-5
CSAIRGRRNQPQHF
TGCAGTGCTATACGGGGAAGGCGCAATCAGCCCCAGCATTTT
>NA|TRBV5-6|13|NA|TRBJ2-5
CASTIQGFETQYF
TGTGCCAGCACTATTCAGGGCTTCGAGACCCAGTACTTC
>NA|TRBV7-8|13|NA|TRBJ2-7
CASSSTSFNEQYF
TGTGCCAGCAGTTCAACTTCCTTTAACGAGCAGTACTTC
>NA|TRBV20-1|15|NA|TRBJ2-5
CSALSASEGLPTQYF
TGCAGTGCTCTATCAGCGTCGGAGGGCCTCCCGACCCAGTACTTC
>TRBD2|TRBV7-9|17|few|TRBJ2-3
CASSRTSGGRGTDTQYF
TGTGCCAGCAGCCGGACTAGCGGAGGGCGAGGCACAGATACGCAGTATTTT
>NA|TRBV6-5|14|NA|TRBJ1-4
CASSYTGTVEKLFF
TGTGCCAGCAGTTACACCGGGACTGTTGAAAAACTGTTTTTT
>NA|TRBV7-2|15|NA|TRBJ1-6
CASSLAWTARSPLHF
TGTGCCAGCAGCTTAGCCTGGACGGCGAGATCACCCCTCCACTTT
>TRBD2|TRBV9|14|NA|TRBJ2-1
CASSVGRAGAEQFF
TGTGCCAGCAGCGTAGGGAGAGCGGGAGCCGAGCAGTTCTTC
>NA|TRBV2|13|NA|TRBJ1-5
CASRAHGNQPQHF
TGTGCCAGCAGGGCGCATGGCAATCAGCCCCAGCATTTT
>TRBD2|TRBV7-8|17|NA|TRBJ2-2
CASSARTSGSNTGELFF
TGTGCCAGCAGCGCCAGGACTAGCGGGTCGAACACCGGGGAGCTGTTTTTT
>TRBD2|TRBV19|16|once|TRBJ2-1
CASSNIGTSGSNEQFF
TGTGCCAGTAGTAACATAGGGACTAGCGGGAGCAATGAGCAGTTCTTC
>TRBD2|TRBV10-3|18|NA|TRBJ2-7
CAIRRRAGLAGDAYEQYF
TGTGCCATCAGGAGGAGGGCTGGGCTAGCGGGCGACGCGTACGAGCAGTACTTC
>NA|TRBV7-9|15|NA|TRBJ2-1
CASSLNVSAPREQFF
TGTGCCAGCAGCTTAAACGTTTCAGCCCCCCGGGAGCAGTTCTTC
>TRBD1|TRBV27|14|NA|TRBJ2-7
CASSIRQGDYEQYF
TGTGCCAGCAGTATAAGACAGGGGGACTACGAGCAGTACTTC
>NA|TRBV29-1|13|NA|TRBJ1-2
CSVEQGVLYGYTF
TGCAGCGTTGAACAGGGAGTGCTCTATGGCTACACCTTC
>NA|TRBV20-1|15|few|TRBJ1-5
CSARGERVNNQPQHF
TGCAGTGCTAGGGGGGAAAGGGTGAACAATCAGCCCCAGCATTTT
>NA|TRBV11-3|14|NA|TRBJ2-7
CASSLDGLAHEQYF
TGTGCCAGCAGCTTAGATGGGCTAGCCCACGAGCAGTACTTC
>NA|TRBV30|12|NA|TRBJ2-1
CAWSRPGGEQFF
TGTGCCTGGAGCCGCCCCGGTGGTGAGCAGTTCTTC
>TRBD1|TRBV4-3|15|few|TRBJ2-7
CASSRTGQGGYEQYF
TGCGCCAGCAGCCGGACGGGACAGGGCGGGTACGAGCAGTACTTC
>NA|TRBV20-1|13|many|TRBJ2-7
CSASDGPAYEQYF
TGCAGTGCTAGTGACGGACCAGCCTACGAGCAGTACTTC
>NA|TRBV29-1|14|NA|TRBJ2-3
CSGRTATSTDTQYF
TGCAGCGGAAGGACGGCTACTAGCACAGATACGCAGTATTTT
>TRBD1|TRBV24-1|20|few|TRBJ2-7
CATSDPNAWTGGLISYEQYF
TGTGCCACCAGTGATCCTAACGCCTGGACAGGGGGTCTCATCTCCTACGAGCAGTACTTC
>TRBD2|TRBV3-1|15|NA|TRBJ2-1
CASSPGTSGRHEQFF
TGTGCCAGCAGCCCCGGGACTAGCGGGAGGCATGAGCAGTTCTTC
>NA|TRBV18|13|NA|TRBJ2-6
CASSPPLGAVQTF
TGTGCCAGCTCACCACCTTTAGGGGCCGTCCAGACTTTC
>NA|TRBV27|15|NA|TRBJ2-5
CASSTPRDSQETQYF
TGTGCCAGCAGCACACCCCGGGACTCCCAAGAGACCCAGTACTTC
>TRBD2|TRBV7-8|18|NA|TRBJ2-1
CASSLGLAGEVVPTEQFF
TGTGCCAGCAGCTTAGGACTAGCGGGAGAAGTGGTCCCGACTGAGCAGTTCTTC